The sequence of this TCR beta chain was determined in a study of shared clonotypes between healthy human individuals. The repertoire was sequenced with immunoSEQ multiplex PCR; TCRdb's copy has only in-frame clones and lacks some. In the table there are 1.5 million to 2.5 million clones, about 95% of which are singletons. Terminally differentiated effector memory CD45RA+ cells were excluded by CCR7 positive selection of CD45RO-negative cells. The sequencing input was naive CD8+ T cells sorted from blood. The TCR sequence derives from a man between 18 and 29 years old in good health.

The CDR3 DNA reads as TGTGCCAGCAGCCATATCAGGGAGACCCAGTACTTC. Amino acid sequence: CASSHIRETQYF. The chain is built from TRBV7-8 and TRBJ2-5, with D uncertain. CDR3 length equals 12 residues. The germline CDR1 and CDR2 sequences are SGHVS and FQNEAQ. Trimming shortened V by 5 bases and J by 5 bases, and 9 bases separated the two germline ends.